Listed below are T cell receptor beta chains from one sample, sequenced in a study of blood T cell repertoires in COVID-19. Clones were read by immunoSEQ multiplex PCR, and TCRdb kept only the in-frame ones, dropping some. The table shows 60,000 or so clones, with approximately 90% occurring only once. The sequencing input was peripheral blood. Source of these receptors: a woman in her 70s with active COVID-19. CDR3s include the opening cysteine and the closing phenylalanine or tryptophan. A D gene is named only where the DNA matches it firmly. Not all rows give a size; the values are once, few, many and, for expanded clones, a class.

V gene	D gene	J gene	clone size	CDR3 protein	CDR3 DNA
TRBV27	TRBD2	TRBJ2-7	once	CASSLLAGLYEQYF	TGTGCCAGCAGTTTACTAGCGGGTCTTTACGAGCAGTACTTC
TRBV2	NA	TRBJ1-6	NA	CASSGQVANSPLHF	TGTGCCAGCAGTGGACAGGTCGCTAATTCACCCCTCCACTTT
TRBV27	NA	TRBJ2-5	NA	CASSLFPSGETQYF	TGTGCCAGCAGTTTATTCCCGTCAGGAGAGACCCAGTACTTC
TRBV6-1	NA	TRBJ1-4	NA	CASSENGYINEKLFF	TGTGCCAGCAGTGAAAACGGGTATATTAATGAAAAACTGTTTTTT
TRBV15	NA	TRBJ1-6	few	CATSTRNSPLHF	TGTGCCACCAGCACCAGGAATTCACCCCTCCACTTT
TRBV28	NA	TRBJ1-5	NA	CASSERARMSGNQPQHF	TGTGCCAGCAGCGAGAGAGCCCGGATGAGCGGGAATCAGCCCCAGCATTTT
TRBV6-5	TRBD1	TRBJ2-1	NA	CASSSRQGGYNEQFF	TGTGCCAGCAGCTCTCGACAGGGGGGCTACAATGAGCAGTTCTTC
TRBV7-2	NA	TRBJ2-2	NA	CASSHFLGTGELFF	TGTGCCAGCAGCCACTTTCTAGGAACCGGGGAGCTGTTTTTT
TRBV28	TRBD2	TRBJ2-5	NA	CASSSPPSESGKETQYF	TGTGCCAGCAGTTCCCCCCCCTCGGAGAGCGGGAAAGAGACCCAGTACTTC
TRBV28	TRBD1	TRBJ2-5	NA	CASSYGTGGGETQYF	TGTGCCAGCAGTTACGGGACAGGGGGCGGAGAGACCCAGTACTTC
TRBV21-1	NA	TRBJ2-1	NA	CASSKGRLAGGVSYNEQFF	TGTGCCAGCAGCAAAGGACGGCTAGCGGGAGGCGTTTCTTACAATGAGCAGTTCTTC
TRBV28	TRBD2	TRBJ2-7	NA	CASRLAGGYEQYF	TGTGCCAGCAGACTAGCGGGAGGGTACGAGCAGTACTTC
TRBV19	NA	TRBJ1-6	NA	CASTPAAEYNSPLHF	TGTGCCAGTACCCCGGCGGCAGAGTATAATTCACCCCTCCACTTT
TRBV28	NA	TRBJ2-1	NA	CASSLFMREQFF	TGTGCCAGCAGTTTATTCATGCGGGAGCAGTTCTTC
TRBV28	NA	TRBJ1-4	NA	CASSTSGQGAGKLFF	NA
TRBV9	NA	TRBJ2-1	NA	CASSVLLYNEQFF	TGTGCCAGCAGCGTTCTCCTCTACAATGAGCAGTTCTTC
TRBV7-2	TRBD2	TRBJ2-2	NA	CASSLGGGDTGELFF	TGTGCCAGCAGCTTAGGCGGGGGTGACACCGGGGAGCTGTTTTTT
TRBV6-9	NA	TRBJ1-5	NA	CASSYSQQGQAQPQHF	TGTGCCAGCAGTTATTCTCAACAGGGTCAGGCTCAGCCCCAGCATTTT
TRBV3-1/TRBV3-2	NA	TRBJ2-7	NA	CASSQVLLTSTYEQYF	TGTGCCAGCAGCCAAGTTCTCCTGACTAGTACCTACGAGCAGTACTTC
TRBV7-2	TRBD2	TRBJ2-1	NA	CASSLAGAGGYNEQFF	TGTGCCAGCAGCTTAGCAGGTGCGGGAGGGTACAATGAGCAGTTCTTC
TRBV2	TRBD1	TRBJ1-6	NA	CASTSDRAGSPLHF	TGTGCCAGCACCTCAGACAGGGCCGGGTCACCCCTCCACTTT
TRBV11-1	TRBD1	TRBJ2-1	NA	CASSALTGGLGEQFF	TGTGCCAGCAGCGCCTTAACAGGGGGCTTGGGTGAGCAGTTCTTC
TRBV5-1	TRBD2	TRBJ2-2	once	CASSRGLAGDTNTGELFF	TGCGCCAGCAGCAGGGGACTAGCGGGTGACACGAACACCGGGGAGCTGTTTTTT
TRBV28	TRBD2	TRBJ2-1	NA	CASSFPSSGNDNEQFF	TGTGCCAGCAGTTTTCCTTCTAGCGGCAATGACAATGAGCAGTTCTTC
TRBV9	NA	TRBJ1-2	NA	CASSPRGGGSYTF	TGTGCCAGCAGCCCCCGGGGGGGTGGGAGCTACACCTTC
TRBV20-1	NA	TRBJ1-2	NA	CSASLSPYGYTF	TGCAGTGCTAGTCTCAGTCCCTATGGCTACACCTTC
TRBV7-9	NA	TRBJ1-2	NA	CASSHGEFSGYTF	TGTGCCAGCAGCCATGGGGAGTTCTCTGGCTACACCTTC
TRBV7-2	NA	TRBJ2-1	NA	CASSLLGDYNEQFF	TGTGCCAGCAGCTTATTAGGAGATTACAATGAGCAGTTCTTC
TRBV12-5	TRBD2	TRBJ2-1	NA	CASGLLPSGGAGEQFF	TGTGCTAGTGGTTTGTTGCCTAGCGGGGGCGCGGGTGAGCAGTTCTTC
TRBV18	NA	TRBJ1-4	NA	CASSQNQRGSFEKLFF	TGTGCCAGCTCTCAGAACCAACGGGGATCCTTTGAAAAACTGTTTTTT
TRBV5-1	TRBD1	TRBJ2-5	NA	CASSSGQGTFQETQYF	TGCGCCAGCAGCTCCGGACAGGGTACCTTTCAAGAGACCCAGTACTTC
TRBV5-1	TRBD2	TRBJ2-3	NA	CASSLRLGATSGSGTQYF	TGCGCCAGCAGCTTGAGACTCGGGGCGACTAGCGGATCCGGAACGCAGTATTTT
TRBV5-6	NA	TRBJ1-3	few	CASSLAGISGNTIYF	TGTGCCAGCAGCCTGGCCGGGATTTCTGGAAACACCATATATTTT
TRBV3-1/TRBV3-2	NA	TRBJ1-3	NA	CASSQGRGAGNTIYF	TGTGCCAGCAGCCAAGGAAGGGGCGCTGGAAACACCATATATTTT
TRBV14	TRBD2	TRBJ2-1	once	CASSPLGAGSGEQFF	TGTGCCAGCAGCCCTTTGGGAGCGGGAAGTGGTGAGCAGTTCTTC
TRBV7-6	TRBD1	TRBJ1-2	NA	CASSLQGAVYGYTF	TGTGCCAGCAGCCTACAGGGGGCAGTCTATGGCTACACCTTC
TRBV7-6	TRBD1	TRBJ2-5	NA	CASSLGQGETQYF	TGTGCCAGCAGCTTAGGACAGGGGGAGACCCAGTACTTC
TRBV29-1	TRBD2	TRBJ2-3	NA	CSVEASGLAGFDTDTQYF	TGCAGCGTTGAAGCCTCGGGACTAGCGGGTTTTGATACAGATACGCAGTATTTT
TRBV4-1	NA	TRBJ2-7	NA	CASSPSAAGASYEQYF	TGCGCCAGCAGCCCATCGGCAGCGGGTGCCTCCTACGAGCAGTACTTC
TRBV6-2/TRBV6-3	TRBD1	TRBJ1-5	once	CASSYTGQDYNQPQHF	TGTGCCAGCAGCTATACGGGACAGGATTACAATCAGCCCCAGCATTTT
TRBV6-1	NA	TRBJ2-1	NA	CASSVGGGGGYNEQFF	TGTGCCAGCAGTGTAGGTGGGGGAGGGGGCTACAATGAGCAGTTCTTC
TRBV7-2	TRBD1	TRBJ1-5	few	CASSLEDRSNQPQHF	TGTGCCAGCAGCTTAGAGGACAGGTCCAATCAGCCCCAGCATTTT
TRBV2	TRBD2	TRBJ2-3	few	CASTLAGGGTDTQYF	TGTGCCAGCACCTTAGCGGGAGGGGGAACAGATACGCAGTATTTT
TRBV12-5	NA	TRBJ1-3	few	CASGLGGPGNTIYF	TGTGCTAGTGGTTTGGGGGGGCCGGGAAACACCATATATTTT
TRBV3-1/TRBV3-2	TRBD1	TRBJ2-7	NA	CASSQVGTGKYEQYF	TGTGCCAGCAGCCAAGTAGGGACAGGAAAATACGAGCAGTACTTC
TRBV7-2	NA	TRBJ1-5	NA	CASSSRGNQPQHF	TGTGCCAGCAGCTCCCGCGGCAATCAGCCCCAGCATTTT
TRBV24-1	NA	TRBJ2-5	NA	CATSDGNPGHPPGTQYF	TGTGCCACCAGTGACGGCAACCCGGGACACCCGCCGGGGACCCAGTACTTC
TRBV5-8	NA	TRBJ2-1	few	CASSDPGLGYNEQFF	TGTGCCAGCAGCGACCCGGGACTGGGATACAATGAGCAGTTCTTC
TRBV25-1	NA	TRBJ1-5	NA	CASSELGDQPQHF	TGTGCCAGCAGTGAATTGGGAGATCAGCCCCAGCATTTT
TRBV7-3	NA	TRBJ1-1	NA	CASSFPSPEGPSMNTEAFF	TGTGCCAGCAGCTTCCCTTCACCGGAGGGCCCTTCGATGAACACTGAAGCTTTCTTT
TRBV9	NA	TRBJ2-5	NA	CASSVVGGDQETQYF	TGTGCCAGCAGCGTAGTCGGCGGTGACCAAGAGACCCAGTACTTC
TRBV5-4	NA	TRBJ1-1	NA	CASSFWDTGTEAFF	TGTGCCAGCAGCTTCTGGGACACCGGTACTGAAGCTTTCTTT
TRBV10-3	TRBD1	TRBJ1-6	few	CAISPETGGSSPLHF	TGTGCCATCAGCCCCGAGACAGGGGGCAGCTCACCCCTCCACTTT